This is a list of T cell receptor beta chains from one sample in a study of HIV-infected patients and healthy controls. Using its own MiXCR run on the 5' RACE reads, TCRdb lists one record per CDR3 protein. The table has tens of thousands of distinct CDR3 sequences, around 17% seen once; the top ten hold 5.5% to 7%. Sequenced material: CD4+ T cells from blood. These receptors all come from a human donor in good health. The CDR3 runs from the conserved cysteine through the conserved F or W. Each record gives: J gene, V gene, CDR3 length, D gene, clone size, CDR3 protein, CDR3 DNA. A D gene is named only where the DNA matches it firmly. Clone size is given for some rows only: seen once, a few or many times, or a class if the clone is expanded.

>TRBJ1-1|TRBV3-1|16|TRBD1|NA
CASSQQMRRGRTEAFF
TGTGCCAGCAGCCAACAAATGAGGAGGGGGCGGACTGAAGCTTTCTTT
>TRBJ2-3|TRBV2|15|NA|many
CASSEGGLGAHTQYF
TGTGCCAGCAGTGAAGGAGGACTCGGCGCGCATACGCAGTATTTT
>TRBJ1-5|TRBV12-3/TRBV12-4|15|NA|NA
CASSRTEVSNQPQHF
TGTGCCAGCAGCAGGACGGAGGTTAGCAATCAGCCCCAGCATTTT
>TRBJ1-4|TRBV12-3/TRBV12-4|13|NA|NA
CASRPWGVEKLFF
TGTGCCAGCAGGCCCTGGGGGGTTGAAAAACTGTTTTTT
>TRBJ2-1|TRBV11-3|22|TRBD2|NA
CASSLDRWQVARGGSAYNEQFF
TGTGCCAGCAGCTTAGATCGGTGGCAGGTCGCTCGGGGCGGGAGCGCCTACAATGAGCAGTTCTTC
>TRBJ2-7|TRBV7-2|13|NA|NA
CASSSKSQHEQYF
TGTGCCAGCAGCTCCAAGAGCCAGCACGAGCAGTACTTC
>TRBJ2-7|TRBV28|15|NA|few
CASSIPASPGYEQYF
TGTGCCAGCAGCATACCTGCGAGCCCGGGGTACGAGCAGTACTTC
>TRBJ1-1|TRBV19|15|NA|NA
CASSIVGVMNTEAFF
TGTGCCAGTAGTATAGTCGGGGTTATGAACACTGAAGCTTTCTTT
>TRBJ2-7|TRBV18|14|NA|few
CASSLYRLPYEQYF
TGTGCCAGCTCTCTATACAGGTTACCCTACGAGCAGTACTTC
>TRBJ2-1|TRBV29-1|11|NA|few
CSVVSHNEQFF
TGCAGCGTTGTGTCCCACAATGAGCAGTTCTTC
>TRBJ2-5|TRBV20-1|16|TRBD2|NA
CSAGPQRGALQETQYF
TGCAGTGCTGGACCTCAGCGGGGGGCATTACAAGAGACCCAGTACTTC
>TRBJ1-5|TRBV7-3|15|NA|few
CASSSGAGVRQPQHF
TGTGCCAGCAGCTCAGGGGCGGGGGTCAGGCAGCCCCAGCATTTT
>TRBJ2-2|TRBV20-1|12|NA|few
CSAFKGTGELFF
TGCAGTGCTTTCAAAGGCACCGGGGAGCTGTTTTTT
>TRBJ2-5|TRBV20-1|14|NA|NA
CSASPGANQETQYF
TGCAGTGCTAGTCCGGGGGCCAACCAAGAGACCCAGTACTTC
>TRBJ2-1|TRBV20-1|16|NA|few
CSARDPRRSSYNEQFF
TGCAGTGCTAGAGACCCGCGGCGGAGCTCCTACAATGAGCAGTTCTTC
>TRBJ2-2|TRBV7-2|17|NA|many
CASSLVLGVAGTGELFF
TGTGCCAGCAGCTTAGTCCTTGGTGTTGCGGGGACCGGGGAGCTGTTTTTT
>TRBJ2-1|TRBV7-8|16|NA|many
CASSPGPTHSYNEQFF
TGTGCCAGCAGCCCTGGACCCACCCACTCCTACAATGAGCAGTTCTTC
>TRBJ2-7|TRBV10-3|11|NA|NA
CAISEGYEQYF
TGTGCCATCAGTGAAGGGTACGAGCAGTACTTC
>TRBJ2-1|TRBV2|17|TRBD2|NA
CASKPEGLAGGPHEQFF
TGTGCCAGCAAACCCGAAGGGTTGGCGGGAGGGCCTCATGAGCAGTTCTTC
>TRBJ1-5|TRBV10-3|14|NA|many
CAISERQADQPQHF
TGTGCCATCAGTGAGCGGCAGGCCGATCAGCCCCAGCATTTT
>TRBJ2-5|TRBV7-9|13|TRBD2|few
CASSLLAVETQYF
TGTGCCAGCAGCTTACTAGCGGTTGAGACCCAGTACTTC
>TRBJ2-3|TRBV28|13|TRBD2|many
CASLTGGGDTQYF
TGTGCCAGCCTGACGGGGGGTGGGGATACGCAGTATTTT
>TRBJ2-3|TRBV4-3|13|NA|many
CASSPSGADTQYF
TGCGCCAGCAGCCCCAGCGGCGCAGATACGCAGTATTTT
>TRBJ1-5|TRBV28|14|NA|many
CASSAVHPNQPQHF
TGTGCCAGCAGCGCCGTACACCCAAATCAGCCCCAGCATTTT
>TRBJ1-3|TRBV19|17|NA|NA
CASTYRQVKGSGNTIYF
TGTGCCAGTACCTACCGACAGGTGAAGGGCTCTGGAAACACCATATATTTT
>TRBJ1-4|TRBV18|14|NA|few
CASSPQLSDEKLFF
TGTGCCAGCTCACCACAATTGTCGGATGAAAAACTGTTTTTT
>TRBJ1-1|TRBV18|15|NA|NA
CASSLAGALNTEAFF
TGTGCCAGCTCATTGGCGGGGGCCTTGAACACTGAAGCTTTCTTT
>TRBJ1-1|TRBV25-1|13|NA|NA
CASSPPAGFDAFF
TGTGCCAGCAGCCCCCCCGCTGGGTTTGACGCTTTCTTT
>TRBJ1-4|TRBV5-1|14|TRBD1|few
CASSPGGANEKLFF
TGCGCCAGCAGCCCAGGGGGGGCGAATGAAAAACTGTTTTTT
>TRBJ1-1|TRBV9|15|NA|few
CASSRRAAGDTEAFF
TGTGCCAGCAGCAGACGCGCGGCAGGGGACACTGAAGCTTTCTTT
>TRBJ2-3|TRBV6-1|16|NA|many
CASRLRTVPSTDTQYF
TGTGCCAGCAGATTAAGGACAGTACCTAGCACAGATACGCAGTATTTT
>TRBJ2-7|TRBV11-2|14|NA|NA
CASSLAPRAYEQYF
TGTGCCAGCAGCTTAGCTCCCAGGGCCTACGAGCAGTACTTC
>TRBJ2-7|TRBV29-1|10|NA|NA
CSVADSEQYF
TGCAGCGTAGCCGATTCCGAGCAGTACTTC
>TRBJ2-3|TRBV20-1|14|NA|NA
CSARDVRAGDTQYF
TGCAGTGCTAGAGATGTAAGGGCGGGGGATACGCAGTATTTT
>TRBJ2-3|TRBV4-2|23|NA|few
CASSQDTRAAGRVDRPSTDTQYF
TGTGCCAGCAGCCAAGATACTCGGGCGGCGGGACGAGTAGACCGCCCTAGCACAGATACGCAGTATTTT
>TRBJ2-3|TRBV29-1|15|TRBD2|many
CSVEGTSGRTDTQYF
TGCAGCGTTGAAGGGACTAGCGGGCGCACAGATACGCAGTATTTT
>TRBJ2-1|TRBV24-1|14|TRBD2|NA
CATRSGLAGNEQFF
TGTGCCACCAGGTCGGGACTAGCGGGAAATGAGCAGTTCTTC
>TRBJ2-4|TRBV20-1|12|NA|NA
CSASVELNIQYF
TGCAGTGCTAGCGTCGAGTTAAACATTCAGTACTTC
>TRBJ2-7|TRBV14|15|NA|few
CASSHSGGVLPGGYF
TGTGCCAGCAGCCATTCCGGAGGGGTACTACCAGGAGGGTACTTC
>TRBJ2-5|TRBV5-4|14|NA|NA
CASSSRDERETQYF
TGTGCCAGCAGCTCCCGGGACGAACGGGAGACCCAGTACTTC
>TRBJ1-6|TRBV27|16|NA|many
CASSFGGGRINSPLHF
TGTGCCAGCAGTTTTGGTGGGGGTCGCATCAATTCACCCCTCCACTTT
>TRBJ2-7|TRBV6-2/TRBV6-3|17|TRBD2|NA
CASSYPGVRERSYEQYF
TGTGCCAGCAGTTACCCGGGGGTGCGGGAGCGGTCCTACGAGCAGTACTTC
>TRBJ1-5|TRBV29-1|12|TRBD1|NA
CSVGTGDQPQHF
TGCAGCGTTGGGACAGGGGATCAGCCCCAGCATTTT
>TRBJ2-2|TRBV30|13|NA|few
CAWSVKPTGELFF
TGTGCCTGGAGTGTTAAACCCACCGGGGAGCTGTTTTTT
>TRBJ1-1|TRBV7-2|16|NA|NA
CASRPTIAGGKTEAFF
TGTGCCAGCAGGCCCACCATCGCGGGGGGAAAAACTGAAGCTTTCTTT
>TRBJ2-5|TRBV4-3|14|NA|few
CASSQELALETQYF
TGCGCCAGCAGCCAAGAACTAGCCTTAGAGACCCAGTACTTC
>TRBJ2-1|TRBV20-1|13|TRBD2|NA
CSARLAGAPEQFF
TGCAGTGCTCGACTAGCGGGAGCCCCTGAGCAGTTCTTC
>TRBJ1-6|TRBV20-1|16|TRBD1|few
CSAWTGLSSYNSPLHF
TGCAGTGCATGGACAGGACTTAGCTCCTATAATTCACCCCTCCACTTT
>TRBJ1-6|TRBV7-2|14|TRBD1|many
CASSLTGEASPLHF
TGTGCCAGCAGCTTAACAGGGGAGGCTTCACCCCTCCACTTT
>TRBJ1-3|TRBV20-1|14|NA|NA
CSVRPPHSGNTIYF
TGCAGTGTCAGGCCGCCCCACTCTGGAAACACCATATATTTT
>TRBJ1-1|TRBV7-9|18|TRBD1|few
CASSVPEAGGSRNTEAFF
TGTGCCAGCAGCGTTCCGGAGGCAGGGGGCTCTAGGAACACTGAAGCTTTCTTT
>TRBJ2-7|TRBV5-1|16|TRBD2|few
CASSLENGGASDEQYF
TGCGCCAGCAGCTTGGAGAACGGGGGGGCTTCCGACGAGCAGTACTTC
>TRBJ1-5|TRBV2|14|NA|many
CASRHRAYNQPQHF
TGTGCCAGCAGACACAGGGCCTACAATCAGCCCCAGCATTTT
>TRBJ2-1|TRBV19|14|TRBD1|NA
CASTDRGVIDEQFF
TGTGCCAGCACGGACAGGGGAGTTATCGATGAGCAGTTCTTC
>TRBJ1-1|TRBV11-1|12|NA|NA
CASSRDTGAAFF
TGTGCCAGCAGCCGCGACACCGGGGCAGCTTTCTTT
>TRBJ1-4|TRBV6-6|16|TRBD1|many
CASSYPGGQGNEKLFF
TGTGCCAGCAGTTATCCAGGGGGGCAGGGTAATGAAAAACTGTTTTTT
>TRBJ1-2|TRBV29-1|12|NA|NA
CSVRWGIYGYTF
TGCAGCGTACGATGGGGGATCTATGGCTACACCTTC
>TRBJ1-2|TRBV2|15|NA|NA
CASSEGSKPNYGYTF
TGTGCCAGCAGTGAAGGTTCTAAACCTAACTATGGCTACACCTTC
>TRBJ1-1|TRBV30|14|NA|few
CAWSGDSLNTEAFF
TGTGCCTGGAGTGGAGACAGTCTGAACACTGAAGCTTTCTTT